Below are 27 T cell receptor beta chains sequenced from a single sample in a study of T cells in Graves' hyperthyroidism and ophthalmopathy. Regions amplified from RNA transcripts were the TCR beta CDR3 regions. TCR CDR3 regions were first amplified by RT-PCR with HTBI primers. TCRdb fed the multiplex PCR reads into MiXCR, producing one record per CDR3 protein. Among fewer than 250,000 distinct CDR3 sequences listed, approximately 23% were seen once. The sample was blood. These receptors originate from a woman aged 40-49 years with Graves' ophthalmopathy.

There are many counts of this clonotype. CDR3 region: CASSVVPGTNSPLHF. The CDR3 region has the DNA TGTGCCAGCAGCGTAGTCCCAGGAACGAATTCACCCCTCCACTTT. The V and J genes are TRBV9 and TRBJ1-6; D ambiguous. This CDR3 region has 15 residues. Germline V gives CDR1 SGDLS, CDR2 YYNGEE. Trimming stripped 0 bases from V and 7 bases from J, with 11 bases between.

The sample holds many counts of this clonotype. The CDR3 DNA reads as TGCGCCAGCAGCCAAGTACATGGGGACTATGGCTACACCTTC. Translated: CASSQVHGDYGYTF. The V call is TRBV4-1, the J call TRBJ1-2; D not resolved. This CDR3 has 14 amino acids. Trimming removed 1 base at V and 3 bases at J, with 9 bases between. Germline values: CDR1 MGHRA, CDR2 YSYEKL.

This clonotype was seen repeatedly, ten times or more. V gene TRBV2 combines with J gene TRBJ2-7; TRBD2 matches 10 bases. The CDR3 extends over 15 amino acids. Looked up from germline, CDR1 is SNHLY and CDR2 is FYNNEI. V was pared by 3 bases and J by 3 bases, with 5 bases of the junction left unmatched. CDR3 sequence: CASSEALAGSYEQYF. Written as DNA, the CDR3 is TGTGCCAGCAGTGAGGCACTAGCGGGAAGCTACGAGCAGTACTTC.

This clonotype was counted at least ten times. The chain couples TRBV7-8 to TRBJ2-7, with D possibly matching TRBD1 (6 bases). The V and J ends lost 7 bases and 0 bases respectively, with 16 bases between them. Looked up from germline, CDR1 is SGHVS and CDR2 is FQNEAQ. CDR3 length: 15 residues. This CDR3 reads CASTKWDISSYEQYF. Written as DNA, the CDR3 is TGTGCCAGCACCAAATGGGACATTAGCTCCTACGAGCAGTACTTC.

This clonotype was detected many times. The CDR3 reads CASSPWDRSQETQYF. In nucleotides, the CDR3 is TGTGCCAGCAGCCCATGGGACCGTTCTCAAGAGACCCAGTACTTC. This sequence joins TRBV11-1 and TRBJ2-5; D is tentatively TRBD1 or TRBD2 (5 bases each). Trimming removed 5 bases from V and 2 bases from J, with 15 bases in between. The CDR3 runs to 15 residues. CDR1 is SGHAT and CDR2 is FQDESV in the germline V gene (reference sequence).

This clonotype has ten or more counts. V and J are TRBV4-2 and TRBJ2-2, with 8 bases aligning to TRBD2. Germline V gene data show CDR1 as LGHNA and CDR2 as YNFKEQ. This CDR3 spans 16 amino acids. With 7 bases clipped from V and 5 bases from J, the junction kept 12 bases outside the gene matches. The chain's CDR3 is CASISTAGGGTGELFF. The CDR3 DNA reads TGTGCCAGCATAAGCACGGCGGGAGGCGGGACCGGGGAGCTGTTTTTT.

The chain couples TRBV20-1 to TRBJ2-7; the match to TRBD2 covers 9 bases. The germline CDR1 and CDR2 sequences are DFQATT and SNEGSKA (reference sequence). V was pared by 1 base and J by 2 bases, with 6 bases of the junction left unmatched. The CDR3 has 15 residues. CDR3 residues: CSARAKAGGPYEQYF. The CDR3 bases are TGCAGTGCTAGAGCTAAGGCGGGAGGGCCCTACGAGCAGTACTTC.

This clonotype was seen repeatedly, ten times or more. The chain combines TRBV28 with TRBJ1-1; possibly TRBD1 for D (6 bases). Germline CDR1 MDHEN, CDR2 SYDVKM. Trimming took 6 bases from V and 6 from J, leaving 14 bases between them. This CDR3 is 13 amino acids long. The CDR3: CASSPTGIAEAFF. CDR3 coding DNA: TGTGCCAGCAGCCCTACAGGGATCGCTGAAGCTTTCTTT.

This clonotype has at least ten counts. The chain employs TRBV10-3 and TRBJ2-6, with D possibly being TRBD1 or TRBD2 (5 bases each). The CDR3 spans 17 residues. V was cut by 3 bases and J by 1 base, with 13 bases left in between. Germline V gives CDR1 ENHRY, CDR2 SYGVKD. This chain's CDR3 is CAISESSPGSGANVLTF. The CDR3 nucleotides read TGTGCCATCAGTGAATCTAGCCCAGGGTCTGGGGCCAACGTCCTGACTTTC.

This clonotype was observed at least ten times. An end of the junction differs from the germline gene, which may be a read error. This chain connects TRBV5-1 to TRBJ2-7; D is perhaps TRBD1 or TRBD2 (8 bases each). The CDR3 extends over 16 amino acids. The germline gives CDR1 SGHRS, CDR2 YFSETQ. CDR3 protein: CASRGTGAISGETMDF. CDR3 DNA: TGCGCCAGCAGAGGGACAGGCGCTATTAGCGGGGAGACCATGGACTTC.

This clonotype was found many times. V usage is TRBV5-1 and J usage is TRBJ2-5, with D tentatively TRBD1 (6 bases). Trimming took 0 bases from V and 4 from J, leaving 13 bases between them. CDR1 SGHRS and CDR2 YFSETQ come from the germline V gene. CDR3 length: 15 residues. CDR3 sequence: CASSLANARGETQYF. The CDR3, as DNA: TGCGCCAGCAGCTTGGCCAATGCCAGGGGAGAGACCCAGTACTTC.

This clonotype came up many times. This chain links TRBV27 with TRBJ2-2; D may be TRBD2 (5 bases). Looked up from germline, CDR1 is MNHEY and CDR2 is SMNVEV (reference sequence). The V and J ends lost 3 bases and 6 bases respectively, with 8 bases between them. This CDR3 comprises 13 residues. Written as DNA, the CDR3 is TGTGCCAGCAGTTTCTCCGGGGCCGGGGAGCTGTTTTTT. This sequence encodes CASSFSGAGELFF.

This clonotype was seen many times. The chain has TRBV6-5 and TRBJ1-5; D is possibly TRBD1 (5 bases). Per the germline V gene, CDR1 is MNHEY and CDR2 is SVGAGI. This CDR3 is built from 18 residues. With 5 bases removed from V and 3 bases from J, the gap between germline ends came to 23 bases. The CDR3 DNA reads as TGTGCCAGCAGTCACCTTATTGGGGACGGAAACCTCAATCAGCCCCAGCATTTT. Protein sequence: CASSHLIGDGNLNQPQHF.

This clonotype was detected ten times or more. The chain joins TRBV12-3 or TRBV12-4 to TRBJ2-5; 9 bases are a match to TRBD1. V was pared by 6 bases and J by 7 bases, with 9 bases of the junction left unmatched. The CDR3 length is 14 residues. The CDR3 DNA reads TGTGCCAGCAGGTCCACAGGGGGCTTGGGGACCCAGTACTTC. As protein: CASRSTGGLGTQYF.

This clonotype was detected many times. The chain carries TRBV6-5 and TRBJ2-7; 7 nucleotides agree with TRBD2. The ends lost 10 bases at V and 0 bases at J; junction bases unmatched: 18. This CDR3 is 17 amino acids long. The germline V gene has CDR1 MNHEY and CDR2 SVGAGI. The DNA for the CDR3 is TGTGCCACCGAGACGGGGGGTGACAGCCTAGGCTCCTACGAGCAGTACTTC. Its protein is CATETGGDSLGSYEQYF.

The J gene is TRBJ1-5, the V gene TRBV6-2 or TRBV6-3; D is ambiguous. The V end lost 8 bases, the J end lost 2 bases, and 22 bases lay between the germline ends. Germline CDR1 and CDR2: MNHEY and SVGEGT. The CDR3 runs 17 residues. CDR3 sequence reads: CASQRFGRNLGNQPQHF. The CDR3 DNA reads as TGTGCCAGCCAACGATTCGGACGGAACCTTGGCAATCAGCCCCAGCATTTT.

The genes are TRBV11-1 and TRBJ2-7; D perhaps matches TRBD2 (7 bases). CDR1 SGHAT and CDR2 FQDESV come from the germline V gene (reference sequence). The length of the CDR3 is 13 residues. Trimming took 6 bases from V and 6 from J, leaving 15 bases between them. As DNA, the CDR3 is TGTGCCAGCAGACCCGTCGGGGGGCTCGAGCAGTACTTC. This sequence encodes CASRPVGGLEQYF.

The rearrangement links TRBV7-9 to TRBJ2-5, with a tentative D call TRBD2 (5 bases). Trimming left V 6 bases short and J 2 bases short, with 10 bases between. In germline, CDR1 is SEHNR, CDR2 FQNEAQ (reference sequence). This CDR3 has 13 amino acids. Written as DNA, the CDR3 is TGTGCCAGCAGTCCGGACTGGCAAGAGACCCAGTACTTC. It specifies CASSPDWQETQYF.

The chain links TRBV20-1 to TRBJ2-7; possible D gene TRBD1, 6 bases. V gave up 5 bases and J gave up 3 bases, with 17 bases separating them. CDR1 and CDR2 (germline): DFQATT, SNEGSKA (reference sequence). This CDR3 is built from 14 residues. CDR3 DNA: TGCAGTGCTTTAGTCCCCGCCAGGGGCTACGAGCAGTACTTC. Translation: CSALVPARGYEQYF.

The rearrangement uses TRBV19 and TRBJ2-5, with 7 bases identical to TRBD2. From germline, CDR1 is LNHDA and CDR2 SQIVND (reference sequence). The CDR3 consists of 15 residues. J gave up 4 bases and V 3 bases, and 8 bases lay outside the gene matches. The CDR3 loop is CASSMGGRQSETQYF. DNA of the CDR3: TGTGCCAGTAGTATGGGAGGGAGGCAGTCAGAGACCCAGTACTTC.

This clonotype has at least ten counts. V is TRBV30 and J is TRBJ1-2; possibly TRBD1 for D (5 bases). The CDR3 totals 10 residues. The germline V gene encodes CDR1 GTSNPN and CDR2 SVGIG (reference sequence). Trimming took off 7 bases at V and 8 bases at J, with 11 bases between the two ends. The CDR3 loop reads CALGEGGYTF. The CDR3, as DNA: TGTGCCTTAGGGGAGGGCGGCTACACCTTC.

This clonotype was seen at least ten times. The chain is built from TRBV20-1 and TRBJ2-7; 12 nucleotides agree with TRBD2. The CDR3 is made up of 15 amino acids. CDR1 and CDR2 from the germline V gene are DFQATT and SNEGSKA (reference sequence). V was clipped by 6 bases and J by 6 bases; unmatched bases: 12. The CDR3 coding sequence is TGCAGTGCCTCGACTAGCGGGAGTACCCGCTTCGAGCAGTACTTC. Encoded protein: CSASTSGSTRFEQYF.

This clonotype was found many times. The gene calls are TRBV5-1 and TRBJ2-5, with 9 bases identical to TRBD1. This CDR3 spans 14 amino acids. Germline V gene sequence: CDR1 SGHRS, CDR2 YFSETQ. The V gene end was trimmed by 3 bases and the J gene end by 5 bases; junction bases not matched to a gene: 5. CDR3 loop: CASSSQGARETQYF. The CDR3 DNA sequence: TGCGCCAGCAGCTCACAGGGGGCCAGGGAGACCCAGTACTTC.

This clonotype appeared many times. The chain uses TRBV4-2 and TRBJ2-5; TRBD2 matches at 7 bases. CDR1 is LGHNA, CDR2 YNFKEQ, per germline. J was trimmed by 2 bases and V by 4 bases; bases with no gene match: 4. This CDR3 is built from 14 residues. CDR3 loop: CASSPPGLQETQYF. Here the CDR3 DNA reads TGTGCCAGCAGCCCTCCGGGACTACAAGAGACCCAGTACTTC.

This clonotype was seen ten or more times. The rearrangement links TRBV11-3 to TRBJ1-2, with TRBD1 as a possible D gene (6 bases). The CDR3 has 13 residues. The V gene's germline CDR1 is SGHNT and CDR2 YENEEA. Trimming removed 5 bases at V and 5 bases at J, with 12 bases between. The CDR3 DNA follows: TGTGCCAGCAGCCCATGGGACATTTATGGCTACACCTTC. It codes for CASSPWDIYGYTF. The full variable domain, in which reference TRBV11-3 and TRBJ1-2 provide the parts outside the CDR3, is EAGVVQSPRYKIIEKKQPVAFWCNPISGHNTLYWYLQNLGQGPELLIRYENEEAVDDSQLPKDRFSAERLKGVDSTLKIQPAELGDSAVYLCASSPWDIYGYTFGSGTRLTVV.

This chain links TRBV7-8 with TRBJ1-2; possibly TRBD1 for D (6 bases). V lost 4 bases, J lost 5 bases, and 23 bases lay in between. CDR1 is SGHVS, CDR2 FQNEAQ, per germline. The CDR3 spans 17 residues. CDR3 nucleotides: TGTGCCAGCAGCTCAGGACTCGGGGGCAGCCTCGGATATGGCTACACCTTC. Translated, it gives CASSSGLGGSLGYGYTF. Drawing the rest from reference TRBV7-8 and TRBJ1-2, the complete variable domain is GAGVSQSPRYKVAKRGQDVALRCDPISGHVSLFWYQQALGQGPEFLTYFQNEAQLDKSGLPSDRFFAERPEGSVSTLKIQRTQQEDSAVYLCASSSGLGGSLGYGYTFGSGTRLTVV.

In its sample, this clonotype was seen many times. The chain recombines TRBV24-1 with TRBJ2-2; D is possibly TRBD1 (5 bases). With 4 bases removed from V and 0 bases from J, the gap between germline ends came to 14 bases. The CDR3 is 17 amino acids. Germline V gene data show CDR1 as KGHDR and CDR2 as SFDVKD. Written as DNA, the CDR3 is TGTGCCACCAGTGACCCCCAGGGCTGTGCGAACACCGGGGAGCTGTTTTTT. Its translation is CATSDPQGCANTGELFF.